The following is a T cell receptor beta chain sequence with its context. This sample is part of a study of T-cell memory formation after mild COVID-19. TCRdb ran MiXCR on the 5' RACE reads and lists one entry per CDR3 protein. The table has more than 75,000 distinct CDR3 sequences, approximately 23% seen once. Germline V gene lookup returns CDR1 GTSNPN and CDR2 SVGIG (reference sequence). J lost 5 bases, V lost 0 bases, and 5 bases had no gene match. This CDR3 is built from 15 residues. Sequenced sample: PBMCs or a T cell subset sorted from them (not recorded which). The origin of this receptor is a man in his late teens or twenties who had mild COVID-19 (a few samples of this study predate the infection). Cell type and time point are not known. The chain couples TRBV30 to TRBJ2-2; 8 nucleotides agree with TRBD2. The DNA for the CDR3 is TGTGCCTGGAGTGTGGACGGGGGGGCGACCGGGGAGCTGTTTTTT. Translated, it gives CAWSVDGGATGELFF.